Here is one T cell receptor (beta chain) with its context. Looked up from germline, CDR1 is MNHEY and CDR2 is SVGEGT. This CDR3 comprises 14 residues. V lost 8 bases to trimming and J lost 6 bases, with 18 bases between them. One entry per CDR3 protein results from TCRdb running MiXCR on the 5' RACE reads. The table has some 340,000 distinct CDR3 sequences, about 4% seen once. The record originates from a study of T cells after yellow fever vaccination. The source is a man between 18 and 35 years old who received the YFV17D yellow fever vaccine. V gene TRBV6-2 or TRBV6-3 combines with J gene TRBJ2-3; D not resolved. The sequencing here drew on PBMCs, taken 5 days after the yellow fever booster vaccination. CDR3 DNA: TGTGCCAGCTCACTCGACCGGGCACGGGATACGCAGTATTTT. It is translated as CASSLDRARDTQYF.